This T cell receptor (beta chain) derives from a study of OX40 agonist ivuxolimab in advanced cancers. Looking at the study overall: In this trial design, patients received ivuxolimab intravenously at 0.01 to 10 mg/kg every 2 weeks. Whole-study results and caveats: Also present in some nonresponders was a low level of normalized T-cell clonal expansion. Relative to CD4+, CD8+ T cells held more expanded clones on average.

TCRdb's copy holds only in-frame clones and misses some; the assay was immunoSEQ multiplex PCR. The data hold approximately 62,000 clones, with approximately 86% observed a single time. V dropped 5 bases and J dropped 6 bases, with 23 bases sitting between them. The CDR3 consists of 16 residues. The germline CDR1 and CDR2 sequences are PRHDT and FYEKMQ (reference sequence). Notes on this clone: The target antigen is unknown.

Sequences were derived from CD4+ or CD8+ T cells sorted from blood, sampled in a trial of the OX40 agonist ivuxolimab. This clonotype was obtained from an adult with an advanced solid tumor such as melanoma, head and neck, liver or kidney cancer. V and J are TRBV13 and TRBJ2-7; D unclear. The CDR3 sequence is CASSLYKLGAYTEQYF. In nucleotides, the CDR3 is TGTGCCAGCAGCCTATATAAATTAGGAGCCTATACCGAGCAGTACTTC.